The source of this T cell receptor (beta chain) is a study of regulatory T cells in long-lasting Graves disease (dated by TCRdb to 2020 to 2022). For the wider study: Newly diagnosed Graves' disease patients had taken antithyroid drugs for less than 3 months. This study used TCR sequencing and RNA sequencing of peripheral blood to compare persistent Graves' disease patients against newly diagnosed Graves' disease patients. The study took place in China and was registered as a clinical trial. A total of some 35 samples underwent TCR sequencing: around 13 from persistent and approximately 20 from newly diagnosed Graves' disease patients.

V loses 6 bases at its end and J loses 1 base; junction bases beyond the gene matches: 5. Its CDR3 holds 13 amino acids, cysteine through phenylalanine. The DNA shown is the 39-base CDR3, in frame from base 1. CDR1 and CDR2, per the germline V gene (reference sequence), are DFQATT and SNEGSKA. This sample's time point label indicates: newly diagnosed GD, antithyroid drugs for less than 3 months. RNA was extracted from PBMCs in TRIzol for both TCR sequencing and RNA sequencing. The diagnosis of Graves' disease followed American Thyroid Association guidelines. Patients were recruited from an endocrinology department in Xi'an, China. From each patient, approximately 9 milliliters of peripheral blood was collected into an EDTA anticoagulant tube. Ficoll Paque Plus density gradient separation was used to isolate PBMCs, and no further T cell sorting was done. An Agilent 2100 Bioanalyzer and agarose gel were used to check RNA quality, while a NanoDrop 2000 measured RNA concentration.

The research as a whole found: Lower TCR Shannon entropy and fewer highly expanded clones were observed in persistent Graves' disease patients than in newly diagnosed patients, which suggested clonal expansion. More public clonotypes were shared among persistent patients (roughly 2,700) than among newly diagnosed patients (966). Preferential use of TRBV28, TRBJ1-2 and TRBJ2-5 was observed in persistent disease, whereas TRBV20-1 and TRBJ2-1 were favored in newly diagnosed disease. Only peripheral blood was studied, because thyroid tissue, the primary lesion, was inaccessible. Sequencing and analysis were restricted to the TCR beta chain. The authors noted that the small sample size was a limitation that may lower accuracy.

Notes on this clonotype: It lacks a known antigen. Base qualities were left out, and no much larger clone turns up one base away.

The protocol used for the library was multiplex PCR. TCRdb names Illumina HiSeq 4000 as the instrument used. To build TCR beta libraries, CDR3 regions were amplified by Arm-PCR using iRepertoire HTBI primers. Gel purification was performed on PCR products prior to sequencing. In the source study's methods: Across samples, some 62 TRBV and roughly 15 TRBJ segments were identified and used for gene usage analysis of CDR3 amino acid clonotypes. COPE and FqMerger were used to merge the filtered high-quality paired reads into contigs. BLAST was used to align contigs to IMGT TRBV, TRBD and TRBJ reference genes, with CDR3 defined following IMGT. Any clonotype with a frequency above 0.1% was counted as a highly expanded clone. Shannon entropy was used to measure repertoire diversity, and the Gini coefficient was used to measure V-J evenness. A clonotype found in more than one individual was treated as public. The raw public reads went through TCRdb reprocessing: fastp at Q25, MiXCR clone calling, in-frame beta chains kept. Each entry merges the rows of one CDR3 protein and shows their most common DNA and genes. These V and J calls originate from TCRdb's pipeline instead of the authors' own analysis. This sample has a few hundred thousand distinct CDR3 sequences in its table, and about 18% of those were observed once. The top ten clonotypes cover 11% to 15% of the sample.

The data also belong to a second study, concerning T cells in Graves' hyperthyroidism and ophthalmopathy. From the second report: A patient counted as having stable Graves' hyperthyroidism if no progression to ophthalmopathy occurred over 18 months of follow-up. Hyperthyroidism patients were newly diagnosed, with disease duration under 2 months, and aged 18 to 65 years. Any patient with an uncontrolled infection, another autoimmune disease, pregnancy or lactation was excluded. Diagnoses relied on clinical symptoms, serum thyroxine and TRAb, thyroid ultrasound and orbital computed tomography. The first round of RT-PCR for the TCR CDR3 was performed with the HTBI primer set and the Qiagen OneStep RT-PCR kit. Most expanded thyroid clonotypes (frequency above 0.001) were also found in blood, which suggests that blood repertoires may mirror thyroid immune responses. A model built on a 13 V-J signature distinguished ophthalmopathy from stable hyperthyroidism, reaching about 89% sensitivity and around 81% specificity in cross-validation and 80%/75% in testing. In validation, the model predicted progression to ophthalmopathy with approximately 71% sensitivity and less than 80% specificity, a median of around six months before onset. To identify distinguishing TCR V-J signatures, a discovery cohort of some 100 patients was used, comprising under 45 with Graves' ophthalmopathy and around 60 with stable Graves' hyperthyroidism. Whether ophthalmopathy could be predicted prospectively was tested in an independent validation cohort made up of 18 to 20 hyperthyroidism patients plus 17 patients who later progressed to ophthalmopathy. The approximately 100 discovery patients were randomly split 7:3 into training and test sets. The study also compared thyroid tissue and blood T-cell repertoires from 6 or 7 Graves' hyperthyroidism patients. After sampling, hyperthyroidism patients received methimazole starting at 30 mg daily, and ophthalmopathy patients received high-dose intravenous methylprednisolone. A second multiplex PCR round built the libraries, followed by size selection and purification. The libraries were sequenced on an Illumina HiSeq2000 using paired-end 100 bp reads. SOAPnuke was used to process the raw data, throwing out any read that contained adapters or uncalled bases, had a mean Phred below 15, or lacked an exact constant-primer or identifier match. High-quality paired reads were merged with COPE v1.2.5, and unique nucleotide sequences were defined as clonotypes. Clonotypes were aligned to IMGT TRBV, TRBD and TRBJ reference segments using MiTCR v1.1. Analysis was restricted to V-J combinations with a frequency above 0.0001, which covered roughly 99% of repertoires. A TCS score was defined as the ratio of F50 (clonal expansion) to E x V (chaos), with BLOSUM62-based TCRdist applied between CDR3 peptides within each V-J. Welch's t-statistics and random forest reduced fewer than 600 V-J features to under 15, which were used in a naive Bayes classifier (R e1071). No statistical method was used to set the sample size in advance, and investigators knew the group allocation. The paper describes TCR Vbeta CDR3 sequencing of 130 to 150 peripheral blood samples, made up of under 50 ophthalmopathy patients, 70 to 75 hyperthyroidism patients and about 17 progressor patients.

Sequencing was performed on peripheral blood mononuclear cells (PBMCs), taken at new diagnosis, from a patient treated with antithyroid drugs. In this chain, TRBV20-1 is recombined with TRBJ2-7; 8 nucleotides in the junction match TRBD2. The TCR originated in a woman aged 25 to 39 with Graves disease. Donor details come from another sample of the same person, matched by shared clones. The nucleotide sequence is TGCAGTGCAGTTAGCGGGGAATCCTACGAGCAGTACTTC. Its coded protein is CSAVSGESYEQYF.